Below are 15 T cell receptor beta chains sequenced from a single sample in a study of T-cell memory formation after mild COVID-19. TCRdb redid the calling of the 5' RACE reads with MiXCR, one entry per CDR3 protein. The data show 200,000 or so distinct CDR3 sequences, with more than 8% seen just once and 3.5% held by the top ten. Input material: PBMCs or a T cell subset sorted from them (not recorded which). These receptors all come from a man between 18 and 29 years old who had mild COVID-19 (a few samples of this study predate the infection). Cell type and time point are not known.

The genes are TRBV3-1 and TRBJ2-1; D is possibly TRBD2 (7 bases). The V gene lost 1 base and the J gene lost 6 bases, with 10 bases spanning the gap. The CDR3 totals 14 residues. The germline V gene has CDR1 LGHDT and CDR2 YNNKEL (reference sequence). The CDR3 protein is CASSQAGGLNEQFF. CDR3 sequence (DNA): TGTGCCAGCAGCCAAGCGGGGGGCCTCAATGAGCAGTTCTTC.

The V and J genes are TRBV2 and TRBJ2-3; D remains ambiguous. The CDR3 extends over 14 amino acids. Looked up from germline, CDR1 is SNHLY and CDR2 is FYNNEI. Trimming removed 7 bases from V and 2 bases from J, with 13 bases in between. The CDR3 region is CASKPSLNTDTQYF. Here the CDR3 DNA reads TGTGCCAGCAAACCGAGTCTGAACACAGATACGCAGTATTTT.

This clonotype was observed many times. The rearrangement uses TRBV10-3 and TRBJ1-1, with 7 bases matching TRBD1. Germline trimming cut 2 bases from V and 8 bases from J; bases unmatched to any gene: 2. The germline CDR1 and CDR2 sequences are ENHRY and SYGVKD. This CDR3 is 12 amino acids long. The CDR3 region has the DNA TGTGCCATCAGTGAGACACAGGGGGAAGCTTTCTTT. It is translated as CAISETQGEAFF.

This clonotype was detected many times. This chain uses TRBV12-3 or TRBV12-4 with TRBJ2-2; 7 bases are shared with TRBD1. The CDR3 covers 12 residues. V lost 6 bases and J lost 9; bases outside the gene matches: 4. The CDR3 loop reads CASSSQGRELFF. DNA of the CDR3: TGTGCCAGCAGCTCACAGGGGAGGGAGCTGTTTTTT.

The chain carries TRBV2 and TRBJ2-7; D gene uncertain. The V end was cut by 5 bases, the J end by 2 bases, with 13 bases between. This CDR3 spans 14 amino acids. Germline assignment: CDR1 SNHLY and CDR2 FYNNEI. The CDR3 DNA follows: TGTGCCAGCAGTAGGACGCAGACCGCCTACGAGCAGTACGTC. It is translated as CASSRTQTAYEQYV.

This clonotype was counted many times. The chain's CDR3 is CASSLFRGSGGELFF. The CDR3 coding sequence is TGTGCCAGCAGCTTATTTCGGGGGAGTGGCGGGGAGCTGTTTTTT. The chain carries TRBV7-2 and TRBJ2-2, with D possibly TRBD2 on 6 matching bases. V lost 2 bases to trimming and J lost 7 bases, with 14 bases between them. CDR1 is SGHTA and CDR2 is FQGNSA in the germline V gene. CDR3 size: 15 residues.

The chain links TRBV6-5 to TRBJ1-2; a possible D gene is TRBD1 (5 bases). The CDR3 has 13 residues. Germline lookup yields CDR1 MNHEY and CDR2 SVGAGI. V lost 4 bases, J lost 3 bases, and 9 bases lay in between. CDR3 DNA sequence: TGTGCCAGCAGTTGGCAGGGAGACTATGGCTACACCTTC. Its protein product is CASSWQGDYGYTF.

J is TRBJ2-1 and V is TRBV5-1, with 7 nucleotides matching TRBD2. The length of the CDR3 is 16 residues. The V gene end was trimmed by 0 bases and the J gene end by 6 bases; junction bases not matched to a gene: 9. The germline V gene has CDR1 SGHRS and CDR2 YFSETQ. DNA of the CDR3: TGCGCCAGCAGCTTGGCCGTGGTGGGCGGGGGCAATGAGCAGTTCTTC. Translation gives CASSLAVVGGGNEQFF.

This clonotype was seen more than once but under ten times. The chain employs TRBV4-3 and TRBJ2-3, with TRBD2 identical over 11 bases. Germline trimming cut 1 base from V and 2 bases from J; bases unmatched to any gene: 8. The CDR3 spans 18 residues. CDR1 LGHNA and CDR2 YSLEER come from the germline V gene. The CDR3 region is CASSQGGTSGGYTDTQYF. DNA of the CDR3: TGCGCCAGCAGCCAAGGGGGAACTAGCGGGGGCTACACAGATACGCAGTATTTT.

The rearrangement uses TRBV4-3 and TRBJ2-6, with D hard to call. Per germline, CDR1 LGHNA and CDR2 YSLEER. V was shortened by 4 bases and J by 0 bases, with 7 bases between the two germline ends. The CDR3 is made up of 15 amino acids. This CDR3 reads CASSPRISGANVLTF. The CDR3 DNA follows: TGCGCCAGCAGCCCCCGAATCTCTGGGGCCAACGTCCTGACTTTC.

Many counts were recorded for this clonotype. The chain uses TRBV6-5 and TRBJ2-1; D is perhaps TRBD1 (5 bases). CDR1 is MNHEY and CDR2 is SVGAGI in the germline V gene. V dropped 6 bases and J dropped 8 bases, with 14 bases sitting between them. This CDR3 contains 13 residues. CDR3 in DNA: TGTGCCAGCAGCCCCCAGGGTAGCCATGAGCAGTTCTTC. It yields the protein CASSPQGSHEQFF.

The rearrangement uses TRBV18 and TRBJ2-5, with unresolved D. Looked up from germline, CDR1 is KGHSH and CDR2 is LQKENI. The CDR3 consists of 15 residues. V lost 3 bases to trimming and J lost 0 bases, with 11 bases between them. CDR3 DNA: TGTGCCAGCTCACCGCGACCCGCGTACCAAGAGACCCAGTACTTC. It codes for CASSPRPAYQETQYF.

This clonotype turned up a few times. This sequence joins TRBV6-5 and TRBJ1-2; a weak D match, TRBD1 (5 bases). This CDR3 is 13 amino acids long. V gave up 8 bases and J gave up 7 bases, with 17 bases separating them. Germline CDR1 MNHEY, CDR2 SVGAGI. The DNA for the CDR3 is TGTGCCAGCGGTGAGCGGGGCTCGGCTGGCTACACCTTC. Residues: CASGERGSAGYTF.

This clonotype was seen a handful of times. The chain has TRBV7-2 and TRBJ1-1; 7 bases align to TRBD1. Per the germline V gene, CDR1 is SGHTA and CDR2 is FQGNSA. CDR3 length: 15 amino acids. With V trimmed by 2 bases and J by 5 bases, 8 bases remained unmatched. For the CDR3, the DNA is TGTGCCAGCAGCTTATCCTGGACAGGAAGGACTGAAGCTTTCTTT. Amino acid sequence: CASSLSWTGRTEAFF.

The gene calls are TRBV7-3 and TRBJ2-1; possible D gene TRBD2, 6 bases. Trimming shortened V by 4 bases and J by 4 bases, and 11 bases separated the two germline ends. CDR1 SGHTA and CDR2 FQGTGA come from the germline V gene. The CDR3 is made up of 14 amino acids. The CDR3 DNA reads TGTGCCAGCAGCTCGTACGCGGGGTACAATGAGCAGTTCTTC. It is translated as CASSSYAGYNEQFF.